This T cell receptor (beta chain) was sequenced for a study of blood T cell repertoires in COVID-19. Data came from immunoSEQ multiplex PCR; TCRdb stores just in-frame clones and leaves some out. The sample has over 70,000 clones, roughly 90% seen once; the top ten hold roughly a sixth. Germline-derived CDR1 and CDR2 are SGHRS and YFSETQ. The length of the CDR3 is 15 residues. Trimming took off 4 bases at V and 5 bases at J, with 16 bases between the two ends. The table lists this clone with a few counts. This sequence joins TRBV5-1 and TRBJ2-1; tentative D call: TRBD2 (6 bases). The sequenced sample consisted of peripheral blood. The origin of this receptor is a human donor in a cohort sampled during active COVID-19. CDR3 DNA: TGCGCCAGCAGCCCGGCCTGGCGGACTAACAATGAGCAGTTCTTC. It translates to CASSPAWRTNNEQFF.